This TCR beta chain was identified during a study of shared clonotypes between healthy human individuals. About the study: The plates for each donor numbered three CD4 naive, three CD4 memory, two CD8 naive and one CD8 memory. Overall study results and limits: Relative to memory subsets, naive subsets generally showed larger estimated richness.

Deep-level settings were used for running the assay. Here immunoSEQ multiplex PCR was the method, and the copy in TCRdb shows in-frame clones only, minus some. The table records approximately 720,000 clones, about three quarters of them present only once. Concerning this clone: Its antigen is not identified. Different DNA sequences within this sample yield the same CDR3.

This TCR was sampled from a woman under 40 in good health. Sequencing input: memory CD4+ T cells sorted from blood. Sample subset: CD45RA-negative fraction.

Here the CDR3 reads CASSHTGNTEAFF. The CDR3 nucleotides are TGTGCCAGCAGCCATACAGGAAACACTGAAGCTTTCTTT. The rearrangement joins TRBV14 to TRBJ1-1; D perhaps matches TRBD1 (5 bases). The V and J ends lost 3 bases and 2 bases respectively, with 7 bases between them. The CDR3 length is 13 residues. Germline V gene sequence: CDR1 SGHDN, CDR2 FVKESK.